The 5 T cell receptor beta chains given below trace back to one sample, sequenced in a study of T cells in Graves' hyperthyroidism and ophthalmopathy. RNA transcripts gave rise to amplified TCR beta CDR3 regions. An initial round of RT-PCR targeting the TCR CDR3 relied on the HTBI primer set. Using its own MiXCR run on the multiplex PCR reads, TCRdb lists one record per CDR3 protein. The repertoire holds roughly 560,000 distinct CDR3 sequences, with roughly 14% as singletons. Sequencing was done on a sample of blood. The receptors were sampled from a woman aged 40 to 49 with Graves' ophthalmopathy.

This clonotype was detected many times. This sequence joins TRBV2 and TRBJ2-2; the D is unclear. This CDR3 region has 14 residues. Trimming pared 6 bases from V and 1 base from J, leaving 9 bases between. The germline gives CDR1 SNHLY, CDR2 FYNNEI. The CDR3 loop is CASRASGNTGELFF. As DNA, the CDR3 is TGTGCCAGCAGAGCGTCGGGGAACACCGGGGAGCTGTTTTTT.

The chain links TRBV4-1 to TRBJ1-5, with D tentatively TRBD1 (6 bases). Germline CDR1 is MGHRA and CDR2 is YSYEKL. V shed 1 base and J shed 7 bases, with 8 bases lying between them. The CDR3 runs 13 residues. The CDR3 is CASSQARGQPQHF. In nucleotides, the CDR3 is TGCGCCAGCAGCCAAGCCAGGGGCCAGCCCCAGCATTTT.

This clonotype was picked up many times. The rearrangement uses TRBV14 and TRBJ2-5; tentative D call: TRBD2 (5 bases). V lost 4 bases and J lost 5, with 17 bases in between. CDR3 length equals 15 residues. Germline CDR1 is SGHDN and CDR2 is FVKESK. The CDR3 DNA is TGTGCCAGCAGCCTACGTCAAACGGAGGCGGAGACCCAGTACTTC. Residues: CASSLRQTEAETQYF.

This clonotype was found many times. V is TRBV19 and J is TRBJ2-7, with 11 bases that match TRBD1. Germline loops: CDR1 LNHDA, CDR2 SQIVND (reference sequence). This CDR3 is built from 13 residues. J lost 6 bases, V lost 9 bases, and 7 bases had no gene match. The CDR3 DNA follows: TGTGCCAGCGCCGGACAGGGGGCTCCCGAGCAGTACTTC. Its translation: CASAGQGAPEQYF. The variable domain in full, completed from reference TRBV19 and TRBJ2-7, reads DGGITQSPKYLFRKEGQNVTLSCEQNLNHDAMYWYRQDPGQGLRLIYYSQIVNDFQKGDIAEGYSVSREKKESFPLTVTSAQKNPTAFYLCASAGQGAPEQYFGPGTRLTVT.

The sample holds many counts of this clonotype. The chain carries TRBV11-2 and TRBJ2-7, with D unresolved. The CDR3 covers 13 residues. Germline V gives CDR1 SGHAT, CDR2 FQNNGV. The V gene lost 3 bases and the J gene lost 2 bases, with 8 bases spanning the gap. The CDR3: CASSFLSAYEQYF. The CDR3 coding sequence is TGTGCCAGCAGCTTCCTTTCGGCCTACGAGCAGTACTTC.